The sequence of this TCR beta chain was determined in a study of T cell responses to AZD1222 COVID-19 vaccine. CDR1 SGHRS and CDR2 YFSETQ come from the germline V gene. The V gene end was trimmed by 0 bases and the J gene end by 8 bases; junction bases not matched to a gene: 11. The CDR3 has 17 residues. A single count supports this clone. TCRdb's copy holds only in-frame clones and misses some; the assay was immunoSEQ multiplex PCR. This table holds 100,000 to 120,000 clones, approximately 86% found once. This receptor was identified in an adult in good health. Sample: peripheral blood, taken on day 0 of AZD1222 vaccination. The chain links TRBV5-1 to TRBJ2-2; 9 bases map to TRBD2. The CDR3 reads CASSLDAGGPLSGELFF. The DNA of the CDR3 is TGCGCCAGCAGCTTGGACGCGGGGGGGCCACTTTCTGGGGAGCTGTTTTTT.